The T cell receptor (beta chain) under discussion was sequenced for a study of beta chain features in type 1 diabetes. This clone was seen more than once but under ten times. The CDR3 loop spans 15 amino acids. Germline V CDR1 and CDR2: GTSNPN, SVGIG (reference sequence). V dropped 3 bases and J dropped 1 base, with 13 bases sitting between them. Every bit of the isolated RNA underwent reverse transcription, so sequencing read expressed TCRB transcripts. The table came from immunoSEQ multiplex PCR; TCRdb's copy has only in-frame clones and leaves some out. The sample comprises almost 350,000 clones, 15% to 20% of which are singletons, and 0.035% to 0.05% rests with the top ten.

The sequenced sample consisted of naive CD4+ T cells from blood. This chain uses TRBV30 with TRBJ2-4, with D possibly being TRBD2 (6 bases). The clonotype was recovered from a woman between 18 and 30 years old in good health. The CDR3 is CAWSKSGSAKNIQYF. CDR3 sequence (DNA): TGTGCCTGGAGCAAGTCCGGGAGTGCCAAAAACATTCAGTACTTC.